Shown below are 2 T cell receptor beta chains from a single sample sequenced in a study of radiation and T cells in renal cell carcinoma. Time point of the sample: blood 2 weeks post-SBRT. Documented treatment: 15 Gy SBRT to primary tumor, nephrectomy 4 weeks later. Clones were read by immunoSEQ multiplex PCR, and TCRdb kept only the in-frame ones, dropping some. This sample yields 70,000 to 100,000 clones, of which approximately 83% are seen a single time; about 22% belongs to the top ten. The sample in question was blood, obtained from a patient whose treatment included radiotherapy and nephrectomy. The receptors were sampled from a woman between 50 and 59 years old with renal cell carcinoma.

This sequence joins TRBV5-1 and TRBJ1-1, with unresolved D. This CDR3 contains 16 residues. Germline V gene sequence: CDR1 SGHRS, CDR2 YFSETQ. V lost 4 bases, J lost 3 bases, and 19 bases lay in between. Written as DNA, the CDR3 is TGCGCCAGCAGCCGTTTATCCCCGGGAAGGGACACTGAAGCTTTCTTT. It codes for CASSRLSPGRDTEAFF.

The chain is built from TRBV7-2 and TRBJ2-3; 8 bases are a match to TRBD2. Germline trimming cut 5 bases from V and 6 bases from J; bases unmatched to any gene: 16. Looked up from germline, CDR1 is SGHTA and CDR2 is FQGNSA. The CDR3 runs 17 residues. This chain's CDR3 is CASSRKVSSGSEDTQYF. The CDR3 bases are TGTGCCAGCAGCCGCAAAGTATCTAGCGGGTCTGAGGATACGCAGTATTTT.